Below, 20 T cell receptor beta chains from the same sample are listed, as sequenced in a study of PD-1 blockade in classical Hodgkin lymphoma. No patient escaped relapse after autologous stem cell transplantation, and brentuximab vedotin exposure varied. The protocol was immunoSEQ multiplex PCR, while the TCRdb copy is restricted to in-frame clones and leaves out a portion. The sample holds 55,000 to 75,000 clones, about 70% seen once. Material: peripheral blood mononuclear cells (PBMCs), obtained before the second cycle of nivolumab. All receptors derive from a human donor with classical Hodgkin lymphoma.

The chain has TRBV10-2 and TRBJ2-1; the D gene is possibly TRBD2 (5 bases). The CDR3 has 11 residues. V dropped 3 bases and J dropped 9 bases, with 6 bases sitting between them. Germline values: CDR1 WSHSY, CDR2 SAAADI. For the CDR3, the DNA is TGCGCCAGCAGTGAAAGCGGTGAGCAGTTCTTC. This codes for CASSESGEQFF.

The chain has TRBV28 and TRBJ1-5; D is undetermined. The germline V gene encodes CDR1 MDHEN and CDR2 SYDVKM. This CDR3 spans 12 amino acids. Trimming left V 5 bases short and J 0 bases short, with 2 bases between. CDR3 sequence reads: CASSRSNQPQHF. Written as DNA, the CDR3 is TGTGCCAGCAGTCGTAGCAATCAGCCCCAGCATTTT.

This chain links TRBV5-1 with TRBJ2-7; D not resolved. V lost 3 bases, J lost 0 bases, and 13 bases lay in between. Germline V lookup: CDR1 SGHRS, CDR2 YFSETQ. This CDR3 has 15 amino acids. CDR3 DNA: TGCGCCAGCAGCTATGCTCTCGGCCTCTCCTACGAGCAGTACTTC. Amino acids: CASSYALGLSYEQYF. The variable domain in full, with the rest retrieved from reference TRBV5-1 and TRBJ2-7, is KAGVTQTPRYLIKTRGQQVTLSCSPISGHRSVSWYQQTPGQGLQFLFEYFSETQRNKGNFPGRFSGRQFSNSRSEMNVSTLELGDSALYLCASSYALGLSYEQYFGPGTRLTVT.

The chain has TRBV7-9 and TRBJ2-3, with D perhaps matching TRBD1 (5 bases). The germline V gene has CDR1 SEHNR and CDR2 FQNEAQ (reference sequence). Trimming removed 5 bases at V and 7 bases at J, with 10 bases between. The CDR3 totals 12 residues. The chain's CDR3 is CASSRDRYTQYF. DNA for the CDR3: TGTGCCAGCAGCCGCGACAGATATACGCAGTATTTT.

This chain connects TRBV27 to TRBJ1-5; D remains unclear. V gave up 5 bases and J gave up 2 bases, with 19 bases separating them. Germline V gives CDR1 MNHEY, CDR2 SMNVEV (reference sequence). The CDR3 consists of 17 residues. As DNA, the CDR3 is TGTGCCAGCAGTCCACAGACACTACGGGGAGGCAATCAGCCCCAGCATTTT. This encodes CASSPQTLRGGNQPQHF.

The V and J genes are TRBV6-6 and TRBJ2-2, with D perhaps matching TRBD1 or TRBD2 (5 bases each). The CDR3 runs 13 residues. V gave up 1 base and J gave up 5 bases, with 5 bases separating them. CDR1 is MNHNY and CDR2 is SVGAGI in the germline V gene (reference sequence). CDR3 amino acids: CASSYWGTGELFF. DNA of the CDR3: TGTGCCAGCAGTTACTGGGGGACCGGGGAGCTGTTTTTT.

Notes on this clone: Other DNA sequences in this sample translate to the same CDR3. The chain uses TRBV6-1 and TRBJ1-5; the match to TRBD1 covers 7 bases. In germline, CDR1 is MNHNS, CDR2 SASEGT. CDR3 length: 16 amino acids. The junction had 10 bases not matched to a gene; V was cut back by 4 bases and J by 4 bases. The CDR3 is CASSGRQGYSNQPQHF. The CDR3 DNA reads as TGTGCCAGCAGTGGGAGACAGGGCTATAGTAATCAGCCCCAGCATTTT.

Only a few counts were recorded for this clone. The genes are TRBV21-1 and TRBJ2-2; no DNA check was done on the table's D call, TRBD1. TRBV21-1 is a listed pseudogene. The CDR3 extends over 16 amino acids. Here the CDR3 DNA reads TGTGCCAGCAGCCTCCCCTGGGACAGGAACACCGGGGAGCTGTTTTTT. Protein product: CASSLPWDRNTGELFF.

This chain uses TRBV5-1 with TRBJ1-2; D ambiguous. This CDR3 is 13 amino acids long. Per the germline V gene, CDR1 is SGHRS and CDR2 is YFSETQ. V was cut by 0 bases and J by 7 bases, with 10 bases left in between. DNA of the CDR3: TGCGCCAGCAGCTTGGGTGATTACGGTGGCTACACCTTC. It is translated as CASSLGDYGGYTF.

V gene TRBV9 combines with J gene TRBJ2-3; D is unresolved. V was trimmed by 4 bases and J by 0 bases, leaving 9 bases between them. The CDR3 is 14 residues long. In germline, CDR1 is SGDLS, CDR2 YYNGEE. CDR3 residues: CASSPQTSTDTQYF. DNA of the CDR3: TGTGCCAGCAGCCCCCAGACTAGCACAGATACGCAGTATTTT.

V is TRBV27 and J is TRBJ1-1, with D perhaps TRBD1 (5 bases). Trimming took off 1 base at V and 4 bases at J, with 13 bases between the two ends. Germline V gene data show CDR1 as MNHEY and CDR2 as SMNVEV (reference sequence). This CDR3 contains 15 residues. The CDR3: CASSLYSRAATEAFF. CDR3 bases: TGTGCCAGCAGTTTATATTCCAGGGCTGCCACTGAAGCTTTCTTT.

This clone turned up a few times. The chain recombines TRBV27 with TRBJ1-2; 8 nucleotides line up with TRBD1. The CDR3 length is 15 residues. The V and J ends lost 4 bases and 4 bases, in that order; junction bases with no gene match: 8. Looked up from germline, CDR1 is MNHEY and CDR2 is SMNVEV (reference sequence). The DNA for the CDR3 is TGTGCCAGCAGTTCCCGAGGGACAGGAGGCTATGGCTACACCTTC. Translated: CASSSRGTGGYGYTF.

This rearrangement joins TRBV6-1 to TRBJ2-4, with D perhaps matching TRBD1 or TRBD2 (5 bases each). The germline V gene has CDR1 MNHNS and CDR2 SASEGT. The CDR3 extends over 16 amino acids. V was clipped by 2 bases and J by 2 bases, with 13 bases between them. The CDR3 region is CASSERDLPPKNIQYF. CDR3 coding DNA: TGTGCCAGCAGTGAACGGGACCTACCCCCCAAAAACATTCAGTACTTC.

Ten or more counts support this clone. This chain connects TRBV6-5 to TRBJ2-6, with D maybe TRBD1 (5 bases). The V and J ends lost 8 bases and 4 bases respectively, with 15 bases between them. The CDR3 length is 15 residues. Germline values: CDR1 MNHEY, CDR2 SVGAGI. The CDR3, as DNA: TGTGCCAGCGGAGAGCAGGGCGCGGGGGCCAACGTCCTGACTTTC. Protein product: CASGEQGAGANVLTF.

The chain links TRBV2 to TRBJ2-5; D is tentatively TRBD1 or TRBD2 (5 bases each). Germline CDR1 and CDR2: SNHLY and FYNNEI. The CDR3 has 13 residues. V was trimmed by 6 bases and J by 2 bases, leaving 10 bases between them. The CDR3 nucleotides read TGTGCCAGCAGGAGGGACGTACAAGAGACCCAGTACTTC. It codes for CASRRDVQETQYF.

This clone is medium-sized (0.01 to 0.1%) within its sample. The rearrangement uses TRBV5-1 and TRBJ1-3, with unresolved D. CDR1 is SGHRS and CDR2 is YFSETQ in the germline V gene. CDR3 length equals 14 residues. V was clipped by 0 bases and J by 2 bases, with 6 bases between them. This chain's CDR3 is CASSLEGPGNTIYF. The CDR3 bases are TGCGCCAGCAGCTTGGAAGGTCCTGGAAACACCATATATTTT. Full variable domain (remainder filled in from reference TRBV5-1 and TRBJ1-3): KAGVTQTPRYLIKTRGQQVTLSCSPISGHRSVSWYQQTPGQGLQFLFEYFSETQRNKGNFPGRFSGRQFSNSRSEMNVSTLELGDSALYLCASSLEGPGNTIYFGEGSWLTVV.

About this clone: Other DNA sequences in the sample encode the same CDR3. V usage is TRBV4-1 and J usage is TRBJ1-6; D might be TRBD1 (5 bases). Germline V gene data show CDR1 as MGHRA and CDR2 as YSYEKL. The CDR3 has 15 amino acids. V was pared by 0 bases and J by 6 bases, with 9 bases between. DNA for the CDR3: TGCGCCAGCAGCCAAGAGGGACGGATTAATTCACCCCTCCACTTT. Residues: CASSQEGRINSPLHF.

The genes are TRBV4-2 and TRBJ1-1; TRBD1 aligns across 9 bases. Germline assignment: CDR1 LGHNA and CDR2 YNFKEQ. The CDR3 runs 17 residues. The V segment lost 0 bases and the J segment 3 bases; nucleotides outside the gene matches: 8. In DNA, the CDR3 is TGTGCCAGCAGCCAAGACCCTATGGACAGGGGTGACACTGAAGCTTTCTTT. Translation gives CASSQDPMDRGDTEAFF.

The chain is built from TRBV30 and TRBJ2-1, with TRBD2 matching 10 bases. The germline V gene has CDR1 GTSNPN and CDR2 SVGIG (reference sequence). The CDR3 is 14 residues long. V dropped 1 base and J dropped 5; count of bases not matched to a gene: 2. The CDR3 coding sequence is TGTGCCTGGAGTGGACTAGCGGGTAACAATGAGCAGTTCTTC. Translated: CAWSGLAGNNEQFF.

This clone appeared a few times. CDR3 bases: TGTGCCAGCAGCCGAACCAGATGGGAGGCCGGGGAGCTGTTTTTT. It codes for CASSRTRWEAGELFF. This rearrangement joins TRBV7-9 to TRBJ2-2, with D perhaps TRBD2 (6 bases). V was shortened by 5 bases and J by 6 bases, with 16 bases between the two germline ends. The CDR3 runs 15 residues. CDR1 is SEHNR and CDR2 is FQNEAQ in the germline V gene (reference sequence).